The next 21 T cell receptor beta chains were all read from a single sample in a study of blood T cell repertoires in COVID-19. The data were produced by immunoSEQ multiplex PCR, yet TCRdb's version contains in-frame clones alone and is incomplete. This sample carries about 47,000 clones, 85% to 90% of them seen once, and the ten largest clones take approximately 8.8%. Specimen: peripheral blood. Receptor source: a man older than 75 with active or convalescent COVID-19.

The DNA for the CDR3 is TGTGCCAGCAGCCCATCTGGGGGGACTAGGAGGGGCTGGGAGACCCAGTACTTC. Protein product: CASSPSGGTRRGWETQYF. V gene TRBV5-6 combines with J gene TRBJ2-5; 8 bases are a match to TRBD2. The CDR3 loop spans 18 amino acids. CDR1 is SGHDT, CDR2 YYEEEE, per germline. With V trimmed by 4 bases and J by 5 bases, 19 bases remained unmatched.

In this sample, this clone turned up once. This rearrangement joins TRBV19 to TRBJ2-7; TRBD2 agrees at 9 bases. The J segment lost 7 bases and the V segment lost 4 bases, leaving 8 bases of the junction unmatched. Germline CDR1 is LNHDA and CDR2 is SQIVND (reference sequence). The CDR3 length is 14 residues. The CDR3 spells CASSRLAGVLEQYF. The CDR3 coding sequence is TGTGCCAGTAGTAGATTAGCGGGAGTGTTGGAGCAGTACTTC.

The rearrangement uses TRBV5-6 and TRBJ2-7, with 7 bases that match TRBD1. Trimming cost V 2 bases and J 2 bases; bases outside gene matches: 4. CDR3 size: 14 residues. Germline assignment: CDR1 SGHDT and CDR2 YYEEEE. The CDR3 region is CASSFGDSPYEQYF. The CDR3 DNA reads as TGTGCCAGCAGCTTCGGGGACAGCCCCTACGAGCAGTACTTC.

The genes are TRBV15 and TRBJ2-3; 7 bases match TRBD2. Germline trimming cut 0 bases from V and 1 base from J; bases unmatched to any gene: 4. CDR1 is LNHNV, CDR2 YYDKDF, per germline (reference sequence). The CDR3 loop spans 16 amino acids. CDR3 in amino acids: CATSRDGTKRTDTQYF. CDR3 coding DNA: TGTGCCACCAGCAGAGACGGGACTAAGCGCACAGATACGCAGTATTTT.

The gene calls are TRBV10-3 and TRBJ1-1; 7 bases align to TRBD1. This CDR3 has 15 amino acids. Germline trimming cut 6 bases from V and 0 bases from J; bases unmatched to any gene: 7. Germline CDR1 reads ENHRY; CDR2 reads SYGVKD. Here the CDR3 DNA reads TGTGCCATCAGCTCGACAGGGCTCCTGAACACTGAAGCTTTCTTT. It is translated as CAISSTGLLNTEAFF.

The genes are TRBV3-1 (or the pseudogene TRBV3-2) and TRBJ2-1; 16 bases are a match to TRBD2. The CDR3 extends over 17 amino acids. Germline CDR1 reads LGHDT; CDR2 reads YNNKEL (reference sequence). V lost 3 bases, J lost 8 bases, and 7 bases stayed unmatched. This CDR3 is CASSQWGLAGGQDEQFF. The CDR3, as DNA: TGTGCCAGCAGCCAGTGGGGACTAGCGGGGGGGCAGGATGAGCAGTTCTTC.

The chain is built from TRBV19 and TRBJ1-1; D not resolved. The germline V gene encodes CDR1 LNHDA and CDR2 SQIVND (reference sequence). The CDR3 extends over 13 amino acids. Trimming stripped 8 bases from V and 4 bases from J, with 14 bases between. The CDR3 bases are TGTGCCAGTCTATTTAGAGGGAGCACTGAAGCTTTCTTT. Amino acid sequence: CASLFRGSTEAFF.

The rearrangement uses TRBV5-1 and TRBJ2-5; D gene ambiguous. CDR3 length: 15 amino acids. Germline V gene data show CDR1 as SGHRS and CDR2 as YFSETQ. Trimming took off 0 bases at V and 1 base at J, with 10 bases between the two ends. CDR3 sequence reads: CASSLGPAVQETQYF. In DNA form, the CDR3 reads TGCGCCAGCAGCTTGGGACCGGCGGTCCAAGAGACCCAGTACTTC.

The chain employs TRBV2 and TRBJ2-1; 8 bases fit TRBD2. The CDR3 extends over 15 amino acids. V lost 4 bases, J lost 4 bases, and 6 bases stayed unmatched. Germline V gene sequence: CDR1 SNHLY, CDR2 FYNNEI. The chain's CDR3 is CASSVLSGGYNEQFF. The CDR3 nucleotides are TGTGCCAGCAGTGTATTATCGGGAGGGTACAATGAGCAGTTCTTC.

The rearrangement links TRBV3-1 (or the pseudogene TRBV3-2) to TRBJ1-5; 9 bases fit TRBD1. This CDR3 region has 16 residues. Germline V gives CDR1 LGHDT, CDR2 YNNKEL (reference sequence). V was pared by 0 bases and J by 5 bases, with 5 bases of the junction left unmatched. The DNA for the CDR3 is TGTGCCAGCAGCCAAGATGGACAGGGGAGCGATCAGCCCCAGCATTTT. Its protein is CASSQDGQGSDQPQHF.

A few counts support this clone. This sequence joins TRBV7-9 and TRBJ2-4; D unresolved. Trimming took off 5 bases at V and 0 bases at J, with 11 bases between the two ends. This CDR3 comprises 15 residues. Germline V gene lookup returns CDR1 SEHNR and CDR2 FQNEAQ (reference sequence). CDR3 region: CASSPSNLAKNIQYF. CDR3 nucleotide sequence: TGTGCCAGCAGCCCTTCTAATCTAGCCAAAAACATTCAGTACTTC. The whole variable domain, remainder taken from reference TRBV7-9 and TRBJ2-4, is DTGVSQNPRHKITKRGQNVTFRCDPISEHNRLYWYRQTLGQGPEFLTYFQNEAQLEKSRLLSDRFSAERPKGSFSTLEIQRTEQGDSAMYLCASSPSNLAKNIQYFGAGTRLSVL.

The V call is TRBV5-4, the J call TRBJ1-2, with TRBD1 matching 9 bases. The CDR3 sequence is 16 residues long. V was clipped by 0 bases and J by 6 bases; unmatched bases: 9. CDR1 is SGHNT, CDR2 YYREEE, per germline (reference sequence). This CDR3 is CASSLAGADRGNGYTF. The CDR3 DNA follows: TGTGCCAGCAGCTTGGCTGGGGCAGACAGGGGGAATGGCTACACCTTC.

The chain has TRBV5-1 and TRBJ2-3; D is possibly TRBD1 (6 bases). Trimming pared 4 bases from V and 3 bases from J, leaving 21 bases between. The germline gives CDR1 SGHRS, CDR2 YFSETQ. This CDR3 has 17 residues. CDR3 DNA sequence: TGCGCCAGCAGCCCGTCGTACGGGACAACCCGGACAGATACGCAGTATTTT. Amino acids: CASSPSYGTTRTDTQYF.

The rearrangement uses TRBV4-1 and TRBJ2-2; possibly TRBD2 for D (5 bases). In germline, CDR1 is MGHRA, CDR2 YSYEKL. Trimming removed 4 bases at V and 7 bases at J, with 10 bases between. The CDR3 length is 13 residues. The DNA for the CDR3 is TGCGCCAGCAGCCCCCTCGGACTCGGGGAGCTGTTTTTT. This encodes CASSPLGLGELFF.

The CDR3 sequence: CASSDTLGAGTDTQYF. The CDR3 DNA follows: TGTGCCAGCAGCGATACCCTGGGGGCTGGCACAGATACGCAGTATTTT. The chain combines TRBV7-2 with TRBJ2-3; D might be TRBD1 (6 bases). Germline-derived CDR1 and CDR2 are SGHTA and FQGNSA. Trimming shortened V by 5 bases and J by 1 base, and 16 bases separated the two germline ends. The CDR3 runs 16 residues.

The genes are TRBV6-6 and TRBJ2-5; 10 bases are a match to TRBD1. The V segment lost 7 bases and the J segment 4 bases; nucleotides outside the gene matches: 6. From germline, CDR1 is MNHNY and CDR2 SVGAGI (reference sequence). The CDR3 loop spans 14 amino acids. CDR3 bases: TGTGCCAGCATCGGACAGGGGGTAGGAGAGACCCAGTACTTC. It specifies CASIGQGVGETQYF.

The chain employs TRBV11-3 and TRBJ1-5; 8 bases are a match to TRBD1. The CDR3 consists of 18 residues. The germline V gene encodes CDR1 SGHNT and CDR2 YENEEA. Trimming took 0 bases from V and 0 from J; bases not matched to a gene: 7. CDR3 nucleotide sequence: TGTGCCAGCAGCTTAGAGACAGGGGTGAATTGTAGCAATCAGCCCCAGCATTTT. Amino acid sequence: CASSLETGVNCSNQPQHF. Complete variable domain (other parts from reference TRBV11-3 and TRBJ1-5): EAGVVQSPRYKIIEKKQPVAFWCNPISGHNTLYWYLQNLGQGPELLIRYENEEAVDDSQLPKDRFSAERLKGVDSTLKIQPAELGDSAVYLCASSLETGVNCSNQPQHFGDGTRLSIL.

The chain links TRBV3-1 (or the pseudogene TRBV3-2) to TRBJ1-1; TRBD1 agrees at 7 bases. This CDR3 spans 13 amino acids. CDR1 is LGHDT and CDR2 is YNNKEL in the germline V gene (reference sequence). J gave up 5 bases and V 2 bases, and 2 bases lay outside the gene matches. CDR3 residues: CASSQTGVTEAFF. Written as DNA, the CDR3 is TGTGCCAGCAGCCAAACAGGGGTGACTGAAGCTTTCTTT.

The chain employs TRBV30 and TRBJ2-1; TRBD2 agrees at 10 bases. This CDR3 has 16 residues. J lost 12 bases, V lost 2 bases, and 16 bases had no gene match. CDR1 is GTSNPN and CDR2 is SVGIG in the germline V gene (reference sequence). The CDR3 region is CAWSLRAGLAVGGQFF. DNA of the CDR3: TGTGCCTGGAGTCTCCGGGCAGGACTAGCGGTGGGGGGGCAGTTCTTC.

The rearrangement links TRBV5-4 to TRBJ2-1; TRBD2 matches 15 bases. CDR3 size: 17 residues. Germline V CDR1 and CDR2: SGHNT, YYREEE (reference sequence). J lost 4 bases, V lost 4 bases, and 6 bases had no gene match. CDR3 sequence: CASSRGLAGGGYNEQFF. The DNA of the CDR3 is TGTGCCAGCAGCCGAGGACTAGCGGGAGGGGGATACAATGAGCAGTTCTTC.

V usage is TRBV6-2 or TRBV6-3 and J usage is TRBJ2-5, with 7 bases aligning to TRBD2. The CDR3 contains 15 residues. CDR1 is MNHEY, CDR2 SVGEGT, per germline. The junction had 4 bases not matched to a gene; V was cut back by 2 bases and J by 1 base. The CDR3 DNA reads as TGTGCCAGCAGTTACGCCGGGACTACCCAAGAGACCCAGTACTTC. Translation: CASSYAGTTQETQYF.